Presented here are 5 T cell receptor beta chains from one specimen sequenced in a study of cytomegalovirus exposure and HLA in healthy donors. The PCR had 60 Vbeta and 13 Jbeta primers. Produced via immunoSEQ multiplex PCR; TCRdb's table is partial and in-frame only. The sample consists of around 110,000 clones, over 70% of them appearing once. Sequences were obtained from PBMCs. The source of these receptors is a woman between 18 and 29 years old in good health and CMV-seronegative.

V gene TRBV25-1 combines with J gene TRBJ2-7; D uncertain. Germline lookup yields CDR1 MGHDK and CDR2 SYGVNS. This CDR3 is 16 amino acids long. Between the trimmed V and J ends, which lost 1 base and 2 bases, there was a span of 15 bases. In DNA, the CDR3 is TGTGCCAGCAGTGAATCCCGCTTAAGTAGAACCTACGAGCAGTACTTC. It codes for CASSESRLSRTYEQYF.

The rearrangement uses TRBV5-1 and TRBJ1-1; 8 nucleotides line up with TRBD1. This CDR3 is 15 amino acids long. V dropped 0 bases and J dropped 7; count of bases not matched to a gene: 8. Germline V gives CDR1 SGHRS, CDR2 YFSETQ. As DNA, the CDR3 is TGCGCCAGCAGCTTGGACGGACAGGGTGGGAGTGAAGCTTTCTTT. Translating gives CASSLDGQGGSEAFF.

The rearrangement joins TRBV7-8 to TRBJ1-2, with 10 bases matching TRBD1. Trimming at V came to 5 bases and at J to 4 bases, leaving 10 bases not matched to a gene. CDR3 size: 16 residues. Germline assignment: CDR1 SGHVS and CDR2 FQNEAQ. The DNA for the CDR3 is TGTGCCAGCAGCCTGCGGGACAGGGGATGGAGCTATGGCTACACCTTC. It is translated as CASSLRDRGWSYGYTF.

This clone has more than one count but fewer than ten. The gene calls are TRBV7-2 and TRBJ2-2; 9 bases agree with TRBD2. After removal of 3 bases from V and 7 bases from J, the junction contained 6 bases not matched to a gene. CDR1 and CDR2 (germline): SGHTA, FQGNSA. This CDR3 is built from 15 residues. CDR3 DNA: TGTGCCAGCAGCTTCCTTAGCGGGGGCCACGGGGAGCTGTTTTTT. It codes for CASSFLSGGHGELFF.

This clone was recorded a few times. The J gene is TRBJ1-1, the V gene TRBV2; D may be TRBD1 (6 bases). The CDR3 loop spans 16 amino acids. The ends were cut back, 3 bases at V and 1 base at J, with 15 bases in the middle. Germline CDR1 and CDR2: SNHLY and FYNNEI. The CDR3 DNA follows: TGTGCCAGCAGTGAGCCCCACCCGACAGGGAACACTGAAGCTTTCTTT. It translates to CASSEPHPTGNTEAFF.